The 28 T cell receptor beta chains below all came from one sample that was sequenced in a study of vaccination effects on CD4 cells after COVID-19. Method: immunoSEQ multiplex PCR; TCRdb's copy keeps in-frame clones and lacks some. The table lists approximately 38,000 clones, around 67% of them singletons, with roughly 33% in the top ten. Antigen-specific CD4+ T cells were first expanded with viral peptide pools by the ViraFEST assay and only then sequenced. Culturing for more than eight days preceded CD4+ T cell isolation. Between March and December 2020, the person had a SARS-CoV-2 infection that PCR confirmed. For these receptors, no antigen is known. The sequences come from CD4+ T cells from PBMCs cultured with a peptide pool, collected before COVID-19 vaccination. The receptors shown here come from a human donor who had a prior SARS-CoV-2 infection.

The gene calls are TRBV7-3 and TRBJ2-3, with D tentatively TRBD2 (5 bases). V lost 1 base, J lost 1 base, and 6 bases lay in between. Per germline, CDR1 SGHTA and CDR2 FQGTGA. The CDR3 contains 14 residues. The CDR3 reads CASSLMGGTDTQYF. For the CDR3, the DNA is TGTGCCAGCAGCTTAATGGGAGGCACAGATACGCAGTATTTT.

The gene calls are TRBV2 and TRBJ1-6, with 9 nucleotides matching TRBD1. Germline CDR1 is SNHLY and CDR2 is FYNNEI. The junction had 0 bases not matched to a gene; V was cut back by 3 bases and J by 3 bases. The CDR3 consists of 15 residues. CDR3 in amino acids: CASSEGQGYNSPLHF. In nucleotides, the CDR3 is TGTGCCAGCAGTGAGGGACAGGGCTATAATTCACCCCTCCACTTT. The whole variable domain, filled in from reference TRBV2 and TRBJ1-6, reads EPEVTQTPSHQVTQMGQEVILRCVPISNHLYFYWYRQILGQKVEFLVSFYNNEISEKSEIFDDQFSVERPDGSNFTLKIRSTKLEDSAMYFCASSEGQGYNSPLHFGNGTRLTVT.

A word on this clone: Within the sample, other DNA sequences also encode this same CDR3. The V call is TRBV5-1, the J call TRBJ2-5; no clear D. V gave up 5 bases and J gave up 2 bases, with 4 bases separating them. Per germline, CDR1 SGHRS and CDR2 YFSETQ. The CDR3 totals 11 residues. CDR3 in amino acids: CASSEQETQYF. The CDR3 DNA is TGCGCCAGCAGTGAACAAGAGACCCAGTACTTC.

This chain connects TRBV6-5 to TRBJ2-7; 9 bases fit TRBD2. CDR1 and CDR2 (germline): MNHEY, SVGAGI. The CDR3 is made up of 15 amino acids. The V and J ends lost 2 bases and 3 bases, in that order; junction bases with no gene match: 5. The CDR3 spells CASSYAGGGHYEQYF. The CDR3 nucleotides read TGTGCCAGCAGTTACGCGGGAGGGGGGCACTACGAGCAGTACTTC.

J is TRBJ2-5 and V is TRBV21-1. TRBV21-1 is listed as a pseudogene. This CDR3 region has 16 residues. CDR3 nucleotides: TGTGCCAGCAGCAAACCCCTCCACCCGTACCAAGAGACCCAGTACTTC. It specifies CASSKPLHPYQETQYF.

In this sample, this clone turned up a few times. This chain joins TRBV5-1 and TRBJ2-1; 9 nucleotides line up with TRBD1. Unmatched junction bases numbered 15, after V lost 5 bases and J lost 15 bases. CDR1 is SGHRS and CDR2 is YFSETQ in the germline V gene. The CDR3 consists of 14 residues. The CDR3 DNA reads TGCGCCAGCAGGCCGGACAGGGGCTCGTTTCAAGGGTTCTTC. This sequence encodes CASRPDRGSFQGFF.

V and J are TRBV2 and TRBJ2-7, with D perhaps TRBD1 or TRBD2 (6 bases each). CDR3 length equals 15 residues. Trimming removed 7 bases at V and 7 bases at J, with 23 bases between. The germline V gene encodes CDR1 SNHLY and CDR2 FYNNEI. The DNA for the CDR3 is TGTGCCAGCATCCGCTTAACGAGCGGAGGGGGGGAGCAGTACTTC. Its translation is CASIRLTSGGGEQYF.

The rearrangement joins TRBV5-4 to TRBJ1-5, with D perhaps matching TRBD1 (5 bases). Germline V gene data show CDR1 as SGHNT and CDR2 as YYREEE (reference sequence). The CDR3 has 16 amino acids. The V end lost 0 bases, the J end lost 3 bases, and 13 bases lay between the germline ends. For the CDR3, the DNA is TGTGCCAGCAGCTTGGGGGGCCCTTCCTCCAATCAGCCCCAGCATTTT. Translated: CASSLGGPSSNQPQHF.

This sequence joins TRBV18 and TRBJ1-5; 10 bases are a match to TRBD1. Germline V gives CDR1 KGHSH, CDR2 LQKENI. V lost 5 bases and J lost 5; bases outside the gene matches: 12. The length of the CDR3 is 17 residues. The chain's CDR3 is CASSSTPLTGGDQPQHF. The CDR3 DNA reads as TGTGCCAGCTCATCAACGCCGTTGACAGGGGGCGATCAGCCCCAGCATTTT.

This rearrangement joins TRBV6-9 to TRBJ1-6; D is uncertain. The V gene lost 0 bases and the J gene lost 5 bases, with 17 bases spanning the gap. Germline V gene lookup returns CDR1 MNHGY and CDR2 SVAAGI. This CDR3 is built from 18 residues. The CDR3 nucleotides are TGTGCCAGCAGTTATTCCCCGGACTGGCAGACCGATAATTCACCCCTCCACTTT. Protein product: CASSYSPDWQTDNSPLHF.

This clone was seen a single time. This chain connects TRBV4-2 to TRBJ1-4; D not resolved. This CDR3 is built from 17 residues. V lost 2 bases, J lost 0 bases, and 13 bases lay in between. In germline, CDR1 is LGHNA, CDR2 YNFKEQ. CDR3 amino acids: CASSQHITKTTNEKLFF. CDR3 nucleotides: TGTGCCAGCAGCCAACACATTACGAAAACAACTAATGAAAAACTGTTTTTT.

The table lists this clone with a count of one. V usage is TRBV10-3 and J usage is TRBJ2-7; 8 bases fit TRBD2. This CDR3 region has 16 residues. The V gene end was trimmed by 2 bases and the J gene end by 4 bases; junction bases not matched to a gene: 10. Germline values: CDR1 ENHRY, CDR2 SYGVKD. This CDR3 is CAISEPKAGVGYEQYF. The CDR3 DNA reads TGTGCCATCAGTGAGCCTAAAGCGGGAGTAGGGTACGAGCAGTACTTC.

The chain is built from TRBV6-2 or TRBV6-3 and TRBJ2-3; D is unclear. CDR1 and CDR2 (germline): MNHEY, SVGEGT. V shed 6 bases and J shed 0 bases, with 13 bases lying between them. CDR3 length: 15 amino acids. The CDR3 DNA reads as TGTGCCAGCAGCGGTGCGGAGCGAAGCACAGATACGCAGTATTTT. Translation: CASSGAERSTDTQYF.

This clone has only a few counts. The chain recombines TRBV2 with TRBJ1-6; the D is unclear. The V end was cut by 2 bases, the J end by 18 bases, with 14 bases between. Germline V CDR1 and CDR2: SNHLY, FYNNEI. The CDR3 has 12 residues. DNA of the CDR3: TGTGCCAGCAGTGAAAACGGTCTAAAATCCCACTTT. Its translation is CASSENGLKSHF.

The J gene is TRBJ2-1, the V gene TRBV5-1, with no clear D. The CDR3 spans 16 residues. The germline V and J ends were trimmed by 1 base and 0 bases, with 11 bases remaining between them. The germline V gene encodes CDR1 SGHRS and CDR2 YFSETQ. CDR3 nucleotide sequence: TGCGCCAGCAGCTTGTGGAACTTCGACTCCTACAATGAGCAGTTCTTC. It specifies CASSLWNFDSYNEQFF. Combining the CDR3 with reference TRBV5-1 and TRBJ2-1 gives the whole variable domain KAGVTQTPRYLIKTRGQQVTLSCSPISGHRSVSWYQQTPGQGLQFLFEYFSETQRNKGNFPGRFSGRQFSNSRSEMNVSTLELGDSALYLCASSLWNFDSYNEQFFGPGTRLTVL.

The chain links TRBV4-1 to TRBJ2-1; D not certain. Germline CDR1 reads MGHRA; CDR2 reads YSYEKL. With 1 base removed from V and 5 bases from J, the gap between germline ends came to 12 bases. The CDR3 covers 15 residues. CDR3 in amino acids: CASSQGAWAHNEQFF. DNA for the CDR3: TGCGCCAGCAGCCAAGGAGCTTGGGCCCACAATGAGCAGTTCTTC.

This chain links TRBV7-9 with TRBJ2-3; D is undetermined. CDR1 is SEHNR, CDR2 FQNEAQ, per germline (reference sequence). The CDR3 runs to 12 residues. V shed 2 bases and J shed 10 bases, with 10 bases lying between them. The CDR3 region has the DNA TGTGCCAGCAGCTTACCCCTGTCCGCGCAGTATTTT. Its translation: CASSLPLSAQYF.

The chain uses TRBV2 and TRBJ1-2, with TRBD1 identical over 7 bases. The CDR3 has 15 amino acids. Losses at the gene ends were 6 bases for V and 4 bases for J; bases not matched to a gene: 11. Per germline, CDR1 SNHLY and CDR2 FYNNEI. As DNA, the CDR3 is TGTGCCAGCAGAAGAGTGGACAGGACTTTCTATGGCTACACCTTC. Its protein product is CASRRVDRTFYGYTF.

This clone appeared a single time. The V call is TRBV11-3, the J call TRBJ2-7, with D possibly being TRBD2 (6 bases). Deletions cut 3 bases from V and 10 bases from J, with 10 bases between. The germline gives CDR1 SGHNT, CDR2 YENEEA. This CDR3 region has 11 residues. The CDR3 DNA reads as TGTGCCAGCAGCTTGGGGGGTCCTCAGTACTTC. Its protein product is CASSLGGPQYF.

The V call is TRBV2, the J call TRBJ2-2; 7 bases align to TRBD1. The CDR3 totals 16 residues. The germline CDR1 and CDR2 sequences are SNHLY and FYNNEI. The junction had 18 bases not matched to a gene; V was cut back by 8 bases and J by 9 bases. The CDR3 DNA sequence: TGTGCCAGCCGCGCGACATTGGGACAGTTCGTTAGGGAGCTGTTTTTT. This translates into CASRATLGQFVRELFF.

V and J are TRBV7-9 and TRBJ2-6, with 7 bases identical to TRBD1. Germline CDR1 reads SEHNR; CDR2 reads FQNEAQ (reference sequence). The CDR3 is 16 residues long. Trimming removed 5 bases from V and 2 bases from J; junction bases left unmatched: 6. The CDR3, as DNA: TGTGCCAGCAGCATTCCGACAGGGACTGGGGCCAACGTCCTGACTTTC. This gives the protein CASSIPTGTGANVLTF.

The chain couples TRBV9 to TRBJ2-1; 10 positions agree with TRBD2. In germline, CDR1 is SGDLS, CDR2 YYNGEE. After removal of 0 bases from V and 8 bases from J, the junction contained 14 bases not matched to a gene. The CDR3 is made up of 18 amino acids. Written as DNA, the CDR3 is TGTGCCAGCAGCGTAGCTAAGCGGGAGGGAGGGGAAATGTATGAGCAGTTCTTC. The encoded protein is CASSVAKREGGEMYEQFF.

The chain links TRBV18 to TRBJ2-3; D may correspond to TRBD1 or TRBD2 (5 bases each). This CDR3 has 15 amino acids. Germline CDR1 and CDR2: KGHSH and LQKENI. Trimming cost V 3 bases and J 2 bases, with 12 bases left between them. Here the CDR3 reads CASSPGRGITDTQYF. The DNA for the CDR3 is TGTGCCAGCTCACCGGGCCGGGGCATCACAGATACGCAGTATTTT.

The CDR3 region is CASSVATPPGELFF. In DNA form, the CDR3 reads TGTGCCAGCAGCGTAGCGACCCCTCCTGGGGAGCTGTTTTTT. V gene TRBV9 combines with J gene TRBJ2-2, with no clear D. CDR1 is SGDLS, CDR2 YYNGEE, per germline. V was cut by 0 bases and J by 8 bases, with 11 bases left in between. The CDR3 has 14 amino acids.

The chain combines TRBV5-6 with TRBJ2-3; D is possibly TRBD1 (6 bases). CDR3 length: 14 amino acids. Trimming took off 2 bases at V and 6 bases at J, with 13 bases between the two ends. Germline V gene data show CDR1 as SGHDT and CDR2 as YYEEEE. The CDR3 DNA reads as TGTGCCAGCAGCTTCATCGCTGGGGGCGATACGCAGTATTTT. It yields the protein CASSFIAGGDTQYF.

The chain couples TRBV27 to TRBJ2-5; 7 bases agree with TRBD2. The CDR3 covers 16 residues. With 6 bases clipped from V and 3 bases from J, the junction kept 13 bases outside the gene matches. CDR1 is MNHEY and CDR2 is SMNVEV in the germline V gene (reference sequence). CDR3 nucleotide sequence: TGTGCCAGCAGCCGCCTCCTTAGAGCGGGGAAAGAGACCCAGTACTTC. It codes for CASSRLLRAGKETQYF.

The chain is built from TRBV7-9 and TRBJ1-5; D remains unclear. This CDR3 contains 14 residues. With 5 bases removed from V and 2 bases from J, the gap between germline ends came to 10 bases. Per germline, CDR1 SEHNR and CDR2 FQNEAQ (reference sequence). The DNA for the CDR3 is TGTGCCAGCAGCCAGAGACACGGCAATCAGCCCCAGCATTTT. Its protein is CASSQRHGNQPQHF. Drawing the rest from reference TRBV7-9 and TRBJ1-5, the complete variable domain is DTGVSQNPRHKITKRGQNVTFRCDPISEHNRLYWYRQTLGQGPEFLTYFQNEAQLEKSRLLSDRFSAERPKGSFSTLEIQRTEQGDSAMYLCASSQRHGNQPQHFGDGTRLSIL.

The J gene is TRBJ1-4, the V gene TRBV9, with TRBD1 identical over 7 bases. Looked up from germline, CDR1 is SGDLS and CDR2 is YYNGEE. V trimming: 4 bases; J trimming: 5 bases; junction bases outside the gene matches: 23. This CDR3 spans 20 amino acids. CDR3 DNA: TGTGCCAGCAGCCGACAGGGCCCCGGTGGCAATGATTGGCGAAATGAAAAACTGTTTTTT. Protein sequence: CASSRQGPGGNDWRNEKLFF.